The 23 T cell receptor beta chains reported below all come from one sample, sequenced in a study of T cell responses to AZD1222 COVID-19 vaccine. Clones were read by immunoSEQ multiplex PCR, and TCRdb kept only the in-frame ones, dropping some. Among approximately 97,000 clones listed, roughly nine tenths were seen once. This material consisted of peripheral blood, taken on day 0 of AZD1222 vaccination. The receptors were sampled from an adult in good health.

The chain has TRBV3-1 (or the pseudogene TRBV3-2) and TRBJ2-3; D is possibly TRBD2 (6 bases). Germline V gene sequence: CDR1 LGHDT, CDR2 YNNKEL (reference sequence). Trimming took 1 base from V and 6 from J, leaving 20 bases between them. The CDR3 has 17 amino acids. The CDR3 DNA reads TGTGCCAGCAGCCAAGTTTACCCCGGGGGACCGACGGATACGCAGTATTTT. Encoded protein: CASSQVYPGGPTDTQYF.

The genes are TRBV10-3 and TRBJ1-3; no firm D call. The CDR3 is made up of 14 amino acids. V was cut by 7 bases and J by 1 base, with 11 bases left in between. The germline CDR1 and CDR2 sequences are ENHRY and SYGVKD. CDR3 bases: TGTGCCATCACCGAGATCCGGTCTGGAAACACCATATATTTT. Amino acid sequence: CAITEIRSGNTIYF.

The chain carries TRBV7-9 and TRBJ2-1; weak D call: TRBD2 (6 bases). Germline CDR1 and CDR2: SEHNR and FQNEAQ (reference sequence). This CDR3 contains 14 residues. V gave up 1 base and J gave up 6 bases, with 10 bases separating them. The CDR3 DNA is TGTGCCAGCAGCTTAGTTGGGACTTTCAATGAGCAGTTCTTC. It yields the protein CASSLVGTFNEQFF.

In DNA, the CDR3 is TGCGCCAGTAGGACAGGGTTAGATTCACCCCTCCACTTT. The encoded protein is CASRTGLDSPLHF. The chain has TRBV5-1 and TRBJ1-6, with TRBD1 matching 8 bases. CDR3 length: 13 amino acids. The V gene's germline CDR1 is SGHRS and CDR2 YFSETQ. The V gene end was trimmed by 8 bases and the J gene end by 8 bases; junction bases not matched to a gene: 6.

The CDR3 loop reads CASSDVAGGGNEQFF. The DNA of the CDR3 is TGTGCCAGCAGTGACGTAGCGGGAGGTGGGAATGAGCAGTTCTTC. The V and J genes are TRBV6-4 and TRBJ2-1; TRBD2 matches at 10 bases. V was pared by 2 bases and J by 7 bases, with 5 bases of the junction left unmatched. Germline CDR1 reads MRHNA; CDR2 reads SNTAGT. CDR3 length equals 15 residues.

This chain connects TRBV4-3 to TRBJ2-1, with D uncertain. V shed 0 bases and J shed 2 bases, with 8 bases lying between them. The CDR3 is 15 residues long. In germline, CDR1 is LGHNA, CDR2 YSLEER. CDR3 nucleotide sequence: TGCGCCAGCAGCCAAGATTCAGCCGCCTACAATGAGCAGTTCTTC. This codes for CASSQDSAAYNEQFF.

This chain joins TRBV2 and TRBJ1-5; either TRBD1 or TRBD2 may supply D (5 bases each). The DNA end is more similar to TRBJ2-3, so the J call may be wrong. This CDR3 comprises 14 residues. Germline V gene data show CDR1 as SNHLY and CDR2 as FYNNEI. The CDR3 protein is CASSPRGGNQPQYF. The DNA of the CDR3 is TGTGCCAGTTCCCCTCGGGGCGGCAATCAGCCCCAGTATTTT.

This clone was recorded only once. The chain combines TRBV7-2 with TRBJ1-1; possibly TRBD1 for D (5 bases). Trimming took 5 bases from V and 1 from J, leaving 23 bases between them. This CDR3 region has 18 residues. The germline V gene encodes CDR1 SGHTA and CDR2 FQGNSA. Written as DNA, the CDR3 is TGTGCCAGCAGCCAACGGGGCAGTAGGATGAACTGGAACACTGAAGCTTTCTTT. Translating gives CASSQRGSRMNWNTEAFF.

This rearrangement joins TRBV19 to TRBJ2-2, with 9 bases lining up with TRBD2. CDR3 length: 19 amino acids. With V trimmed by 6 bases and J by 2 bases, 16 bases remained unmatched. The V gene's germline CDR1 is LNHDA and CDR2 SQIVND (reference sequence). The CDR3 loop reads CASRSRGGSGGQNTGELFF. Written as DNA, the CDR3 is TGTGCCAGTAGGTCCAGAGGGGGTAGCGGGGGCCAAAACACCGGGGAGCTGTTTTTT.

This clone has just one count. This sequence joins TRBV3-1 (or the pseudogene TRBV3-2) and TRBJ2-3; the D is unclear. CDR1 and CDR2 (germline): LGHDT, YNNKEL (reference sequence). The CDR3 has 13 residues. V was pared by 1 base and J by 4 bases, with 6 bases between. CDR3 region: CASSQGMPDTQYF. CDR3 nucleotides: TGTGCCAGCAGCCAAGGCATGCCAGATACGCAGTATTTT.

The CDR3 protein is CASSLAGTSGVYNEQFF. The DNA of the CDR3 is TGTGCCAGCAGCTTGGCCGGGACTAGCGGAGTTTACAATGAGCAGTTCTTC. The chain links TRBV5-6 to TRBJ2-1; 11 positions agree with TRBD2. The CDR3 is 17 residues long. The V gene's germline CDR1 is SGHDT and CDR2 YYEEEE. V was pared by 0 bases and J by 4 bases, with 6 bases of the junction left unmatched.

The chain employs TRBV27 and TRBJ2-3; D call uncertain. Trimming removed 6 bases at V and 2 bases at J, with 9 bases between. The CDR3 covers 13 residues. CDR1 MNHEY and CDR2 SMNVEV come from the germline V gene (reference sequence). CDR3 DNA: TGTGCCAGCAGAAGGTCCATCACAGATACGCAGTATTTT. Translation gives CASRRSITDTQYF.

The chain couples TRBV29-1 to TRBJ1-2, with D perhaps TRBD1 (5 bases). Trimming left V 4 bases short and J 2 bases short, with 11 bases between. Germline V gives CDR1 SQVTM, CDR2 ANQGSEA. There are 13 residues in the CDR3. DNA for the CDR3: TGCAGCGTTGTGGGGGGTTCGAACTATGGCTACACCTTC. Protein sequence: CSVVGGSNYGYTF.

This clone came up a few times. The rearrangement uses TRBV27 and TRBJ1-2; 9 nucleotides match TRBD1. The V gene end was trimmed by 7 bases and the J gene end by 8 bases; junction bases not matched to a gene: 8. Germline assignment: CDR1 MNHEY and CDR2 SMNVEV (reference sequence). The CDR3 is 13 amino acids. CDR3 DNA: TGTGCCAGCAAAACCACAGGGGGCGCGGGCTACACCTTC. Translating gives CASKTTGGAGYTF.

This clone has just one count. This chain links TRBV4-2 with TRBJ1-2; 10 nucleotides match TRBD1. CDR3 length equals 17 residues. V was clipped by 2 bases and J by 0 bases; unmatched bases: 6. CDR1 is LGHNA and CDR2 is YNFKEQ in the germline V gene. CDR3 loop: CASSQYGTGATNYGYTF. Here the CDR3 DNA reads TGTGCCAGCAGCCAATACGGGACAGGGGCTACTAACTATGGCTACACCTTC.

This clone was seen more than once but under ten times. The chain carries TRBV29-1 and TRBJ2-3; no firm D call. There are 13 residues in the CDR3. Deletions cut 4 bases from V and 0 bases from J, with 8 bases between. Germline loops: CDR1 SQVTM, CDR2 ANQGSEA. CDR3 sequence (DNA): TGCAGCGTTGCAAAGGTCAGCACAGATACGCAGTATTTT. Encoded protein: CSVAKVSTDTQYF.

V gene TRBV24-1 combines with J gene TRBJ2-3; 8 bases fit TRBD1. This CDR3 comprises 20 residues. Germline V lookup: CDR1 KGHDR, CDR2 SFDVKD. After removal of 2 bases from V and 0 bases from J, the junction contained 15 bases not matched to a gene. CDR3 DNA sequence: TGTGCCACCAGTGATTCGGTCGTCACCCGGACAGGGTCTAGCACAGATACGCAGTATTTT. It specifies CATSDSVVTRTGSSTDTQYF.

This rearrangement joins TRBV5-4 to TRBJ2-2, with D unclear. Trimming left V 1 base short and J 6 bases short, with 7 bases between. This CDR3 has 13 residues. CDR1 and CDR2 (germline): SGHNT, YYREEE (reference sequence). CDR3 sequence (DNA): TGTGCCAGCAGCTTGAACCGGGCCGGGGAGCTGTTTTTT. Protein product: CASSLNRAGELFF.

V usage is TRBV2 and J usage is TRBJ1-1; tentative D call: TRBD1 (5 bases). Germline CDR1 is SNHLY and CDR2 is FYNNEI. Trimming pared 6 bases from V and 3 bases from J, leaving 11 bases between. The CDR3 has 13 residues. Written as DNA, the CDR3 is TGTGCCAGCAGAGTGACAGTTGACACTGAAGCTTTCTTT. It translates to CASRVTVDTEAFF.

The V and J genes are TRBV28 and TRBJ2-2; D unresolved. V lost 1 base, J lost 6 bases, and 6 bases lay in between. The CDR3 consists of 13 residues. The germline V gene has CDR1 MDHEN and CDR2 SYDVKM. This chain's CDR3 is CASSLFTPGELFF. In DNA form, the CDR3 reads TGTGCCAGCAGTTTATTTACGCCCGGGGAGCTGTTTTTT. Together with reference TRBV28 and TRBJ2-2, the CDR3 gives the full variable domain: DVKVTQSSRYLVKRTGEKVFLECVQDMDHENMFWYRQDPGLGLRLIYFSYDVKMKEKGDIPEGYSVSREKKERFSLILESASTNQTSMYLCASSLFTPGELFFGEGSRLTVL.

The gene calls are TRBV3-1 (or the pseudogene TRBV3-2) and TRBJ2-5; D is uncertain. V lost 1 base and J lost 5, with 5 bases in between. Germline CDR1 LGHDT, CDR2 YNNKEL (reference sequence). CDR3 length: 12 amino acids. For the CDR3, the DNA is TGTGCCAGCAGCCAAGCCTGGGAGACCCAGTACTTC. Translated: CASSQAWETQYF.

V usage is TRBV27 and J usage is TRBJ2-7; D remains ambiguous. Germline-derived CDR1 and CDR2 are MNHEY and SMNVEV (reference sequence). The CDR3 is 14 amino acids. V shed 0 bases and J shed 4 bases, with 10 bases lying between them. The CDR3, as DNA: TGTGCCAGCAGTTTATCGCGGCAGCCTTACGAGCAGTACTTC. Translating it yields CASSLSRQPYEQYF.

CDR3 nucleotides: TGTGCCAGCAGTGCACAGGGGACTGAAGCTTTCTTT. Its protein product is CASSAQGTEAFF. The V and J genes are TRBV2 and TRBJ1-1; 7 bases agree with TRBD1. This CDR3 has 12 residues. In germline, CDR1 is SNHLY, CDR2 FYNNEI. V lost 4 bases, J lost 5 bases, and 1 base stayed unmatched.